This TCR beta chain was found in a study of shared clonotypes between healthy human individuals. TCRdb's table, derived via immunoSEQ multiplex PCR, lists solely in-frame clones and lacks some. The table shows millions of clones, with around 90% occurring only once. Researchers partitioned CD4+ cells into CD45RA+ naive and CD45RA-negative memory subsets. This CDR3 contains 15 residues. CDR1 is SGHRS and CDR2 is YFSETQ in the germline V gene. V dropped 4 bases and J dropped 4 bases, with 18 bases sitting between them. Material for sequencing was naive CD4+ T cells sorted from blood. Subset noted: CD45RA+ positively selected. This sequence joins TRBV5-1 and TRBJ2-7, with D perhaps matching TRBD2 (6 bases). This TCR came from a man aged 18 to 29 in good health. CDR3 DNA: TGCGCCAGCAGCAAGGAGGGGAGTCTAGCATACGAGCAGTACTTC. Translated: CASSKEGSLAYEQYF. Drawing the rest from reference TRBV5-1 and TRBJ2-7, the complete variable domain is KAGVTQTPRYLIKTRGQQVTLSCSPISGHRSVSWYQQTPGQGLQFLFEYFSETQRNKGNFPGRFSGRQFSNSRSEMNVSTLELGDSALYLCASSKEGSLAYEQYFGPGTRLTVT.